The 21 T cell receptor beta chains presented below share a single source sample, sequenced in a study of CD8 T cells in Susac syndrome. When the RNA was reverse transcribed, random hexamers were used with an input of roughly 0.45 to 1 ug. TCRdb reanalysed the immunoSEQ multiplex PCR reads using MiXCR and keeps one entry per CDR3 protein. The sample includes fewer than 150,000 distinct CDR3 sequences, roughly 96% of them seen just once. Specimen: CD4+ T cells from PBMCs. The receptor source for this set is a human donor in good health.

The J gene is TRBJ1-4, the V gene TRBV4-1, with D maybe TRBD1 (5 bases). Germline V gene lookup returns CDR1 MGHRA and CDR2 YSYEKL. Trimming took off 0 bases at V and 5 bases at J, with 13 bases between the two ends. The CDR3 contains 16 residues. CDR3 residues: CASSQDGTGGNEKLFF. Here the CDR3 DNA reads TGCGCCAGCAGCCAAGATGGTACAGGTGGGAATGAAAAACTGTTTTTT.

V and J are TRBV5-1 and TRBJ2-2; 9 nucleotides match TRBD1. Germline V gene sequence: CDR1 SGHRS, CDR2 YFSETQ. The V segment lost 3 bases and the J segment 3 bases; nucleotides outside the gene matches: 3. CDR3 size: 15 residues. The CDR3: CASSSGQGYTGELFF. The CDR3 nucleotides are TGCGCCAGCAGCTCGGGACAGGGATACACCGGGGAGCTGTTTTTT.

CDR3 sequence (DNA): TGCGCCAGCAGCTTGGGGACAGGGCCCACCGGGGAGCTGTTTTTT. It translates to CASSLGTGPTGELFF. This chain uses TRBV5-1 with TRBJ2-2, with 8 bases fitting TRBD1. The CDR3 length is 15 residues. J lost 4 bases, V lost 0 bases, and 2 bases had no gene match. Germline V gives CDR1 SGHRS, CDR2 YFSETQ. Complete variable domain (other parts from reference TRBV5-1 and TRBJ2-2): KAGVTQTPRYLIKTRGQQVTLSCSPISGHRSVSWYQQTPGQGLQFLFEYFSETQRNKGNFPGRFSGRQFSNSRSEMNVSTLELGDSALYLCASSLGTGPTGELFFGEGSRLTVL.

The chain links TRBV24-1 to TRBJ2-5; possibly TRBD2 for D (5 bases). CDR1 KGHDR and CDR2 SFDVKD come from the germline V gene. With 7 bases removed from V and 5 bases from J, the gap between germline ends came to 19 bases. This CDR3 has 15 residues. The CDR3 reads CATSKGGEGVETQYF. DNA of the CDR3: TGTGCCACCAGCAAGGGCGGAGAGGGCGTGGAGACCCAGTACTTC.

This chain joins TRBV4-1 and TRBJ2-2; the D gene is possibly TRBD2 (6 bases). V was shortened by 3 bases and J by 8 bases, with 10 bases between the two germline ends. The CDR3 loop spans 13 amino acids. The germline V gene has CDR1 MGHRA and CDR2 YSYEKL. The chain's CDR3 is CASSHPGAGELFF. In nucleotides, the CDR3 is TGCGCCAGCAGCCATCCGGGAGCGGGGGAGCTGTTTTTT.

The chain's CDR3 is CASSQTDRAGNTIYF. The CDR3 DNA sequence: TGTGCCAGCAGCCAGACGGACAGGGCTGGAAACACCATATATTTT. This chain links TRBV3-1 with TRBJ1-3, with 8 bases fitting TRBD1. Germline values: CDR1 LGHDT, CDR2 YNNKEL (reference sequence). With 3 bases clipped from V and 2 bases from J, the junction kept 3 bases outside the gene matches. CDR3 length equals 15 residues.

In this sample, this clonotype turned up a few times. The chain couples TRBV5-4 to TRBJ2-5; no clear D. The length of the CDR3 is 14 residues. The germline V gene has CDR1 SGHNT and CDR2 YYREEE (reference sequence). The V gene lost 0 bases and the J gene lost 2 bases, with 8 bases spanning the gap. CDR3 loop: CASSLGPGQETQYF. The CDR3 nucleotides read TGTGCCAGCAGCTTGGGTCCCGGGCAAGAGACCCAGTACTTC.

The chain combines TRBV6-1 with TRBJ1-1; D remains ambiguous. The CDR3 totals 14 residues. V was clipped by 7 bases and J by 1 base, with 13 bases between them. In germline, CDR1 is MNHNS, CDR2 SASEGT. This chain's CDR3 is CASTRARRNTEAFF. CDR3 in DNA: TGTGCCAGCACTAGGGCCAGGAGGAACACTGAAGCTTTCTTT.

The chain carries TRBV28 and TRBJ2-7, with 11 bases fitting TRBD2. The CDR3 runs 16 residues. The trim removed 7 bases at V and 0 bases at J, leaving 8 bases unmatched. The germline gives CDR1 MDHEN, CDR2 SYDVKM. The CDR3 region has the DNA TGTGCCAGCACCCTCGGACTAGCGGGTAACTCCTACGAGCAGTACTTC. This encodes CASTLGLAGNSYEQYF. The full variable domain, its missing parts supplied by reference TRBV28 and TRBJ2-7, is DVKVTQSSRYLVKRTGEKVFLECVQDMDHENMFWYRQDPGLGLRLIYFSYDVKMKEKGDIPEGYSVSREKKERFSLILESASTNQTSMYLCASTLGLAGNSYEQYFGPGTRLTVT.

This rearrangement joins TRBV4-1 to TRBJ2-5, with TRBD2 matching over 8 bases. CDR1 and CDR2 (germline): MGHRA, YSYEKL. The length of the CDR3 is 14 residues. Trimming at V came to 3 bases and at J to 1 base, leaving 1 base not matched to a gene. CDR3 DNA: TGCGCCAGCAGCCAGCTAGCGGGCCAAGAGACCCAGTACTTC. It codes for CASSQLAGQETQYF.

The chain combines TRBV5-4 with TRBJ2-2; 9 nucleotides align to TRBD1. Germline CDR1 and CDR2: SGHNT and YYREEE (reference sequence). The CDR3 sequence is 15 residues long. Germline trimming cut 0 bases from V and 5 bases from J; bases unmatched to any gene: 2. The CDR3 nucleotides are TGTGCCAGCAGCTTGGTTGGACAGGGGACCGGGGAGCTGTTTTTT. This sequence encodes CASSLVGQGTGELFF.

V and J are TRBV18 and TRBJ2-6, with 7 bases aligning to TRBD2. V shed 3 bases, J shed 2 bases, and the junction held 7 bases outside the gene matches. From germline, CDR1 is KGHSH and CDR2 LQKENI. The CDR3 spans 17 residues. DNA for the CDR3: TGTGCCAGCTCACCTAGGGGAGGGAAGACTGGGGCCAACGTCCTGACTTTC. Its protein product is CASSPRGGKTGANVLTF.

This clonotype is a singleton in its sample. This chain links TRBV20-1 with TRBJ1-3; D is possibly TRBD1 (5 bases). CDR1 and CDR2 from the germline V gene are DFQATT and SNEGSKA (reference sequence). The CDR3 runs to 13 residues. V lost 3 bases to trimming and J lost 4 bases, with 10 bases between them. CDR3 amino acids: CSASPGLGNTIYF. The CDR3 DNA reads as TGCAGTGCTAGTCCGGGACTAGGAAACACCATATATTTT.

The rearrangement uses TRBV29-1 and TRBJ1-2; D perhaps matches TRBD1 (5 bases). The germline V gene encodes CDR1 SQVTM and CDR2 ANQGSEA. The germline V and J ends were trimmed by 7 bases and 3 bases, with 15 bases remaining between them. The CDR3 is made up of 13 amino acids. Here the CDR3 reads CSALPGGHYGYTF. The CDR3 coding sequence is TGCAGCGCTCTTCCGGGGGGACACTATGGCTACACCTTC.

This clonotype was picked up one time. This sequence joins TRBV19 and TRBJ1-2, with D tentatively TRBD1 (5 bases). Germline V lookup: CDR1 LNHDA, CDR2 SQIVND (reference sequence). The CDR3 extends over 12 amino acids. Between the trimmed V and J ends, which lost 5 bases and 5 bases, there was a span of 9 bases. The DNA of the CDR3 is TGTGCCAGTAGTCCTAGACAGTATGGCTACACCTTC. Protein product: CASSPRQYGYTF. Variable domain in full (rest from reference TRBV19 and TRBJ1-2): DGGITQSPKYLFRKEGQNVTLSCEQNLNHDAMYWYRQDPGQGLRLIYYSQIVNDFQKGDIAEGYSVSREKKESFPLTVTSAQKNPTAFYLCASSPRQYGYTFGSGTRLTVV.

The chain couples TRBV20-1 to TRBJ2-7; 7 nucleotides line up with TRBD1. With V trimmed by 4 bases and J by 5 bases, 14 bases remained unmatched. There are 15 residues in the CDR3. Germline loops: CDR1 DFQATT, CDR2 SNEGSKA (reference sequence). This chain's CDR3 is CSATELRGQNNEQYF. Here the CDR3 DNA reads TGCAGTGCTACCGAACTTCGGGGACAGAATAACGAGCAGTACTTC.

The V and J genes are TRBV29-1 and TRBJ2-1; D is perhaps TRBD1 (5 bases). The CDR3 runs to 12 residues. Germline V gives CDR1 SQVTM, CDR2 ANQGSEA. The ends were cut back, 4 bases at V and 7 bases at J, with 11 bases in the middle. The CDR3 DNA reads TGCAGCGTTGGCAGGGTTTCAAATGAGCAGTTCTTC. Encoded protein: CSVGRVSNEQFF.

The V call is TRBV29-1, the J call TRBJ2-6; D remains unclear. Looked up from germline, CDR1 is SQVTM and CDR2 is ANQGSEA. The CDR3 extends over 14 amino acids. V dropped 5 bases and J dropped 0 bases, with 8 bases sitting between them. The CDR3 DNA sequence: TGCAGCGTTAGTTACGGCTCTGGGGCCAACGTCCTGACTTTC. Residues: CSVSYGSGANVLTF. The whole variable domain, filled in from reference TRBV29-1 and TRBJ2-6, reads SAVISQKPSRDICQRGTSLTIQCQVDSQVTMMFWYRQQPGQSLTLIATANQGSEATYESGFVIDKFPISRPNLTFSTLTVSNMSPEDSSIYLCSVSYGSGANVLTFGAGSRLTVL.

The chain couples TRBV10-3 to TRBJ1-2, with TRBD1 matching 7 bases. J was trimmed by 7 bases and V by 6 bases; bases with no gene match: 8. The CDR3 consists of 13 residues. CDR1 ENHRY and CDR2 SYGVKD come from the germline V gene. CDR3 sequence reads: CAIRGDSWGGYTF. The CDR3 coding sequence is TGTGCCATCAGGGGGGACAGCTGGGGTGGCTACACCTTC.

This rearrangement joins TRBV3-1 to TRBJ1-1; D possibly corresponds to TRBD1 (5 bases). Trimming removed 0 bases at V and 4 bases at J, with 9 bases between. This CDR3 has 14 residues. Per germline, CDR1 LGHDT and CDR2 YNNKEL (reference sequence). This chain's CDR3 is CASSQDLGGTEAFF. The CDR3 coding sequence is TGTGCCAGCAGCCAAGATCTGGGGGGCACTGAAGCTTTCTTT. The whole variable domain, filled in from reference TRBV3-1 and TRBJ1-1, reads DTAVSQTPKYLVTQMGNDKSIKCEQNLGHDTMYWYKQDSKKFLKIMFSYNNKELIINETVPNRFSPKSPDKAHLNLHINSLELGDSAVYFCASSQDLGGTEAFFGQGTRLTVV.

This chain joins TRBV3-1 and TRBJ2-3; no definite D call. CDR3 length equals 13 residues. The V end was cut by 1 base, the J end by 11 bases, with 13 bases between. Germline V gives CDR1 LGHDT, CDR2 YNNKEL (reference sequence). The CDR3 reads CASSQATERMQYF. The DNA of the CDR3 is TGTGCCAGCAGCCAAGCTACCGAGCGTATGCAGTATTTT.